This passage covers 21 T cell receptor beta chains from one sample sequenced in a study of metastatic and nonmetastatic thyroid tumors. Patients were all untreated before their thyroid surgery. TCRdb recomputed clones from the PCR reads via MiXCR. This repertoire shows about 48,000 clones, approximately 20% found once; its top ten account for about 3.8%. Sequenced input: blood. The receptors originated from a male donor with papillary thyroid cancer or a benign thyroid nodule (not recorded which). Some clones in this sample may be carry-over from other donors' samples.

About this clone itself: At one of its ends the junction is not consistent with the germline gene, which may arise from a read error. The chain combines TRBV7-9 with TRBJ2-1; 10 bases map to TRBD1. CDR3 length: 14 amino acids. Germline V gene lookup returns CDR1 SEHNR and CDR2 FQNEAQ (reference sequence). CDR3 loop: CASCFGQGGNEQFF. CDR3 DNA sequence: TGTGCCAGCTGCTTTGGACAGGGGGGAAATGAGCAGTTCTTC.

This clone was detected only a few times. In the same sample, other DNA sequences code for this CDR3. This chain joins TRBV19 and TRBJ1-5; D call uncertain. Between the trimmed V and J ends, which lost 5 bases and 4 bases, there was a span of 6 bases. The CDR3 runs to 12 residues. CDR1 is LNHDA and CDR2 is SQIVND in the germline V gene (reference sequence). The CDR3 reads CASSSLNQPQHF. CDR3 DNA sequence: TGTGCCAGTAGTTCCTTAAATCAGCCCCAGCATTTT.

The chain employs TRBV9 and TRBJ2-7; D call uncertain. The CDR3 covers 15 residues. The germline V gene has CDR1 SGDLS and CDR2 YYNGEE. The V and J ends lost 0 bases and 5 bases respectively, with 15 bases between them. Here the CDR3 reads CASSVDFREMDEQYF. CDR3 nucleotide sequence: TGTGCCAGCAGCGTAGATTTCCGTGAAATGGACGAGCAGTACTTC.

This clone was found many times. The chain is built from TRBV20-1 and TRBJ2-7, with a weak D call TRBD2 (6 bases). The CDR3 spans 12 residues. Deletions cut 0 bases from V and 6 bases from J, with 9 bases between. Germline-derived CDR1 and CDR2 are DFQATT and SNEGSKA (reference sequence). The CDR3: CSAREGTSEQYF. The CDR3 DNA is TGCAGTGCTAGAGAGGGGACTTCCGAGCAGTACTTC.

The chain employs TRBV20-1 and TRBJ1-6, with a weak D call TRBD1 (5 bases). Germline assignment: CDR1 DFQATT and CDR2 SNEGSKA (reference sequence). Trimming removed 6 bases at V and 9 bases at J, with 18 bases between. The CDR3 length is 14 residues. The CDR3 bases are TGCAGTGCCCCCGACAGAGGGCGGACTTCACCCCTCCACTTT. Residues: CSAPDRGRTSPLHF.

This clone was seen many times. The rearrangement links TRBV19 to TRBJ1-1; D unclear. The V and J ends lost 1 base and 13 bases respectively, with 10 bases between them. CDR1 is LNHDA, CDR2 SQIVND, per germline (reference sequence). CDR3 length: 11 residues. Here the CDR3 reads CASSIGGKDFF. CDR3 DNA sequence: TGTGCCAGTAGTATAGGGGGAAAGGATTTCTTT.

This clone was picked up many times. The chain employs TRBV4-2 and TRBJ2-1; 8 nucleotides line up with TRBD1. The CDR3 extends over 13 amino acids. Per germline, CDR1 LGHNA and CDR2 YNFKEQ. J gave up 15 bases and V 5 bases, and 12 bases lay outside the gene matches. CDR3 region: CASSDGVAGTGFF. CDR3 DNA: TGTGCCAGCAGCGACGGGGTAGCTGGGACAGGGTTCTTC.

This clone showed up many times. V is TRBV12-3 or TRBV12-4 and J is TRBJ1-1; D not certain. The CDR3 is 11 amino acids. This CDR3 reads CAVAGNTEAFF. The CDR3 nucleotides read TGTGCAGTGGCGGGGAACACTGAAGCTTTCTTT.

Ten or more counts support this clone. The rearrangement links TRBV29-1 to TRBJ2-6; TRBD1 aligns across 8 bases. V trimming: 7 bases; J trimming: 1 base; junction bases outside the gene matches: 9. The CDR3 contains 16 residues. The germline V gene has CDR1 SQVTM and CDR2 ANQGSEA. CDR3 sequence reads: CSAAYGQGSGANVLTF. The CDR3 DNA is TGCAGCGCCGCCTACGGACAGGGTTCTGGGGCCAACGTCCTGACTTTC.

This clone was recorded many times. The chain carries TRBV3-1 and TRBJ2-7; D may correspond to TRBD1 or TRBD2 (5 bases each). This CDR3 has 15 residues. With 1 base removed from V and 1 base from J, the gap between germline ends came to 11 bases. Germline V gene data show CDR1 as LGHDT and CDR2 as YNNKEL (reference sequence). The CDR3 DNA reads as TGTGCCAGCAGCCAAGGCCGGGACGGGTCCTACGAGCAGTACTTC. As protein: CASSQGRDGSYEQYF.

The sample holds many counts of this clone. This rearrangement joins TRBV6-2 or TRBV6-3 to TRBJ2-7, with a tentative D call TRBD1 (6 bases). The CDR3 loop spans 14 amino acids. V was clipped by 7 bases and J by 3 bases, with 16 bases between them. Per germline, CDR1 MNHEY and CDR2 SVGEGT. Here the CDR3 DNA reads TGTGCCAGCATCCAGGGGAGTTTCGGCTACGAGCAGTACTTC. Protein product: CASIQGSFGYEQYF.

This clone occurred a few times. The chain uses TRBV6-1 and TRBJ2-7; tentative D call: TRBD2 (6 bases). This CDR3 is 14 amino acids long. Trimming stripped 1 base from V and 6 bases from J, with 13 bases between. The germline CDR1 and CDR2 sequences are MNHNS and SASEGT. CDR3 in amino acids: CASSEGGESREQYF. For the CDR3, the DNA is TGTGCCAGCAGTGAAGGGGGGGAAAGTCGCGAGCAGTACTTC.

This clone was detected only a few times. The V call is TRBV19, the J call TRBJ1-6; TRBD1 is a possible D gene (5 bases). Germline lookup yields CDR1 LNHDA and CDR2 SQIVND (reference sequence). There are 15 residues in the CDR3. V lost 2 bases to trimming and J lost 10 bases, with 15 bases between them. Here the CDR3 DNA reads TGTGCCAGTAGTATATCAGTCACATCAGGGTCACCCCTCCACTTT. It is translated as CASSISVTSGSPLHF.

This clone was seen at least ten times. In nucleotides, the CDR3 is TGTGCCATCAGTGAGTCGCGCTACGACAGGGAGAACACTGAAGCTTTCTTT. It specifies CAISESRYDRENTEAFF. The rearrangement joins TRBV10-3 to TRBJ1-1, with 7 nucleotides matching TRBD1. The CDR3 has 17 residues. The J segment lost 1 base and the V segment lost 0 bases, leaving 8 bases of the junction unmatched. In germline, CDR1 is ENHRY, CDR2 SYGVKD.

The chain recombines TRBV5-1 with TRBJ2-1, with TRBD2 as a possible D gene (5 bases). V gave up 6 bases and J gave up 6 bases, with 19 bases separating them. Germline values: CDR1 SGHRS, CDR2 YFSETQ. The length of the CDR3 is 15 residues. The CDR3: CASTVATSVSNEQFF. The DNA of the CDR3 is TGCGCCAGCACCGTGGCCACTAGTGTGAGCAATGAGCAGTTCTTC.

This clone was counted at least ten times. The chain joins TRBV28 to TRBJ2-2; tentatively, D is TRBD2 (6 bases). The germline V and J ends were trimmed by 2 bases and 6 bases, with 13 bases remaining between them. The CDR3 is 15 amino acids. Germline loops: CDR1 MDHEN, CDR2 SYDVKM. CDR3 in DNA: TGTGCCAGCAGTTTACCCCGGGAGATTTCCGGGGAGCTGTTTTTT. It specifies CASSLPREISGELFF.

The rearrangement links TRBV25-1 to TRBJ1-2; possibly TRBD1 for D (6 bases). CDR3 length: 13 residues. Trimming shortened V by 3 bases and J by 1 base, and 6 bases separated the two germline ends. In germline, CDR1 is MGHDK, CDR2 SYGVNS. The CDR3 nucleotides read TGTGCCAGCAGTGAGGACAGTAACTATGGCTACACCTTC. Protein: CASSEDSNYGYTF.

This clone showed up many times. The chain employs TRBV20-1 and TRBJ2-5; 8 bases are shared with TRBD1. V lost 0 bases, J lost 5 bases, and 11 bases stayed unmatched. CDR1 DFQATT and CDR2 SNEGSKA come from the germline V gene (reference sequence). CDR3 length: 16 residues. This CDR3 reads CSARDFFRGPQETQYF. For the CDR3, the DNA is TGCAGTGCTAGAGATTTTTTCAGGGGGCCCCAGGAGACCCAGTACTTC.

This clone came up many times. The J gene is TRBJ2-3, the V gene TRBV4-2; 7 bases line up with TRBD2. After removal of 4 bases from V and 3 bases from J, the junction contained 7 bases not matched to a gene. CDR1 and CDR2 (germline): LGHNA, YNFKEQ. The CDR3 runs 15 residues. The CDR3 coding sequence is TGTGCCAGCAGCCGACAGCGGGGTGGTACAGATACGCAGTATTTT. Translated: CASSRQRGGTDTQYF.

This clone came up many times. The chain couples TRBV20-1 to TRBJ2-1; D remains unclear. CDR3 length: 15 amino acids. Germline CDR1 and CDR2: DFQATT and SNEGSKA (reference sequence). V lost 6 bases to trimming and J lost 0 bases, with 15 bases between them. CDR3 in DNA: TGCAGTGCCCCCCCTGGCGCGAGCTCCTACAATGAGCAGTTCTTC. Translation gives CSAPPGASSYNEQFF.

This clone has at least ten counts. This rearrangement joins TRBV19 to TRBJ1-4; TRBD1 matches 10 bases. Germline-derived CDR1 and CDR2 are LNHDA and SQIVND (reference sequence). The trim removed 4 bases at V and 4 bases at J, leaving 9 bases unmatched. The CDR3 loop spans 17 amino acids. The CDR3: CASSKDRGLLGNEKLFF. DNA for the CDR3: TGTGCCAGTAGTAAGGACAGGGGGTTGTTGGGTAATGAAAAACTGTTTTTT.